The clone carrying this T cell receptor (beta chain) was counted at least ten times. Newly diagnosed hyperthyroidism, duration under 2 months, in patients aged 18 to 65. The data stem from a study of T cells in Graves' hyperthyroidism and ophthalmopathy. In the study overall: Any treatment followed the collection of peripheral blood at initial diagnosis.

Template material for amplifying TCR beta CDR3 regions consisted of RNA transcripts. First-round RT-PCR targeting the TCR CDR3 was performed with the HTBI primer set. TCRdb recomputed calls from the multiplex PCR reads with MiXCR, one row per CDR3 protein. The sample carries roughly 660,000 distinct CDR3 sequences, 17% recorded once. This TCR was recovered from a man aged 45 to 65 with Graves' hyperthyroidism. Input material: blood.

The CDR3 DNA sequence: TGCAGTACCCCAGCGGGAGACCGCTACGAGCAGTACTTC. Translated: CSTPAGDRYEQYF. The chain couples TRBV20-1 to TRBJ2-7, with TRBD2 identical over 8 bases. Per germline, CDR1 DFQATT and CDR2 SNEGSKA (reference sequence). Losses at the gene ends were 8 bases for V and 3 bases for J; bases not matched to a gene: 9. CDR3 length equals 13 residues.